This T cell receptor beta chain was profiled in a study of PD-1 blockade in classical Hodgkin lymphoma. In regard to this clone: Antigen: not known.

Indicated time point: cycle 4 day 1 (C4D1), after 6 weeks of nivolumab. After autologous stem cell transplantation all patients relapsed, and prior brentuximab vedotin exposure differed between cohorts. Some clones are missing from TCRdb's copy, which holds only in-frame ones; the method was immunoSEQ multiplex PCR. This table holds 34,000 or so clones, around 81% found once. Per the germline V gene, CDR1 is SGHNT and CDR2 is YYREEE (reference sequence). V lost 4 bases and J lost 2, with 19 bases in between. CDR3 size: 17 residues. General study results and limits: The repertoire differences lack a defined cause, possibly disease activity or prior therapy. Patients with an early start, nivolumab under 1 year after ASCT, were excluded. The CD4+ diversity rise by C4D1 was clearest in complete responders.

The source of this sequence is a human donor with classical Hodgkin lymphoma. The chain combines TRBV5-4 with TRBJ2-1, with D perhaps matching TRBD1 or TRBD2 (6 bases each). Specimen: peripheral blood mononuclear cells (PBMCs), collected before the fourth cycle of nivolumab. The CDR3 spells CASSQDPGGTTYNEQFF. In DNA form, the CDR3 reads TGTGCCAGCAGCCAAGACCCTGGGGGGACAACCTACAATGAGCAGTTCTTC.